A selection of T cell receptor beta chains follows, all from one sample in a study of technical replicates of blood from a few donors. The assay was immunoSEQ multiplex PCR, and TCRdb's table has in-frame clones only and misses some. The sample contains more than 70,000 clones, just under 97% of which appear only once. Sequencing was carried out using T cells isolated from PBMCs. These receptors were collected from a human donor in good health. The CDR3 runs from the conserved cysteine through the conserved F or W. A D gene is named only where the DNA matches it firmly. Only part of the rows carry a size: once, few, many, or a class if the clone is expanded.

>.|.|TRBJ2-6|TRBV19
CASLKQGSSGANVLTF
TGTGCCAGTCTCAAACAGGGAAGCTCTGGGGCCAACGTCCTGACTTTC
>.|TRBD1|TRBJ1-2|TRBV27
CASSPFDRGSYGYTF
TGTGCCAGCAGTCCATTCGACAGGGGGTCCTATGGCTACACCTTC
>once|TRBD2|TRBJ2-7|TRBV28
CASIPGGRATYEQYF
TGTGCCAGCATCCCCGGCGGGAGGGCTACCTACGAGCAGTACTTC
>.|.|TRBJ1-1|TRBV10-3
CAISESKGILRAFF
TGTGCCATCAGTGAGTCGAAAGGAATATTGAGGGCTTTCTTT
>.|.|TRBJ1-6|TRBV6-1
CASSVVNSNNSPLHF
TGTGCCAGCAGTGTTGTTAACTCCAATAATTCACCCCTCCACTTT
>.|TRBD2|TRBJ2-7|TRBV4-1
CASSQGGVAGDYEQYF
TGCGCCAGCAGCCAAGGGGGGGTAGCGGGGGACTACGAGCAGTACTTC
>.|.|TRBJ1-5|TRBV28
CASSWTSNQPQHF
TGTGCCAGCAGCTGGACAAGCAATCAGCCCCAGCATTTT
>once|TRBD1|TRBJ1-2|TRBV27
CASSPFLGTDNYGYTF
TGTGCCAGCAGTCCGTTTTTGGGGACAGACAACTATGGCTACACCTTC
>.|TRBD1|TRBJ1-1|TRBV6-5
CASKKRTGEDTEAFF
TGTGCCAGCAAAAAAAGGACAGGGGAGGACACTGAAGCTTTCTTT
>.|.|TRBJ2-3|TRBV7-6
CASSLRGSTTDTQYF
TGTGCCAGCAGCTTACGTGGCAGTACCACAGATACGCAGTATTTT
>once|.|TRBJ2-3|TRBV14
CASSQGELEWRTDTQYF
TGTGCCAGCAGCCAAGGGGAGCTTGAGTGGCGCACAGATACGCAGTATTTT
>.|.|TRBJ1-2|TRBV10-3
CAISEDRSYGYTF
TGTGCCATCAGTGAGGACAGATCCTATGGCTACACCTTC
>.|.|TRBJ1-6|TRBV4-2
CASSDGQVDSPLHF
TGTGCCAGCAGCGACGGACAAGTAGATTCACCCCTCCACTTT
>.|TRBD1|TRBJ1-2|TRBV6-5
CASSLASGTGHNGYTF
TGTGCCAGCAGTTTGGCATCCGGGACAGGCCACAATGGCTACACCTTC
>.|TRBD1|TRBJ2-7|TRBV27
CASRLQGAYEQYF
TGTGCCAGCAGACTACAGGGGGCCTACGAGCAGTACTTC
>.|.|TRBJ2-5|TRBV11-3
CASTRRDQETQYF
TGTGCCAGCACCCGCCGGGACCAAGAGACCCAGTACTTC